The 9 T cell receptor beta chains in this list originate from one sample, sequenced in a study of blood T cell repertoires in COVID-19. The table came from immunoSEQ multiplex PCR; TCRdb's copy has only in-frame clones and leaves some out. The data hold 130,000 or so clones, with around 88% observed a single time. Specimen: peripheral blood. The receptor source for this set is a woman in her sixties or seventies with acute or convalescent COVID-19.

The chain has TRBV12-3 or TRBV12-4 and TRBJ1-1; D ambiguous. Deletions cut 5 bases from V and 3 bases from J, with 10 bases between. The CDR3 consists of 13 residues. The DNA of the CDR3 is TGTGCCAGCAGTCCCCAGATGGACACTGAAGCTTTCTTT. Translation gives CASSPQMDTEAFF.

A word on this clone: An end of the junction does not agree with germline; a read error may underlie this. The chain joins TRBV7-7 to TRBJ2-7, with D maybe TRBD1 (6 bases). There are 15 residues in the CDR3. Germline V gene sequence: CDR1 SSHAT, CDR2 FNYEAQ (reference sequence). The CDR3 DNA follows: TGTGCTAGCAGCTTAGGGACACCCGAGTCCTACGAGCAGTACTTC. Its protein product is CASSLGTPESYEQYF.

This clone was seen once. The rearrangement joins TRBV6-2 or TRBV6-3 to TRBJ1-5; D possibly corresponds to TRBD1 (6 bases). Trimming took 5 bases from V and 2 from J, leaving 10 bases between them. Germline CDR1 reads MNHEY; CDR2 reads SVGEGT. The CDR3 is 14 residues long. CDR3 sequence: CASSRAGGNQPQHF. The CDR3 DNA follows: TGTGCCAGCAGTCGGGCAGGGGGCAATCAGCCCCAGCATTTT.

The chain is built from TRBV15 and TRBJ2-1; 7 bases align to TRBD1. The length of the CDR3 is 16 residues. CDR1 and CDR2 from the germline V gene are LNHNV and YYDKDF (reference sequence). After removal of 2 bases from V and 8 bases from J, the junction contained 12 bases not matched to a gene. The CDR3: CATSRPDRVRMDEQFF. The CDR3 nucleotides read TGTGCCACCAGCAGACCTGACAGGGTTCGGATGGATGAGCAGTTCTTC.

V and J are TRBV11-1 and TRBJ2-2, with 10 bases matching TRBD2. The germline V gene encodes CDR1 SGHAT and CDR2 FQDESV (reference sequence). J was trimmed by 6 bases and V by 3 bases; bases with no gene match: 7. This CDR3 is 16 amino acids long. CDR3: CASSFSGGPGSGELFF. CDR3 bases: TGTGCCAGCAGCTTTAGCGGGGGGCCCGGTTCCGGGGAGCTGTTTTTT.

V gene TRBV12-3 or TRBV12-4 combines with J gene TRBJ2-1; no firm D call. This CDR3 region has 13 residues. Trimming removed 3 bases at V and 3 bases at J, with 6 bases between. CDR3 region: CASSFESYNEQFF. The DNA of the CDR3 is TGTGCCAGCAGTTTTGAGAGCTACAATGAGCAGTTCTTC.

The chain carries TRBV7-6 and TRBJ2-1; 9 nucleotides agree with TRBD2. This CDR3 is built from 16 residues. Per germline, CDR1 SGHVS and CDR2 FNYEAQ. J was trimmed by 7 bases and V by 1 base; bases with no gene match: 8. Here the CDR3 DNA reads TGTGCCAGCAGCTTAGGCCCAGCGGGGGGACTAAATGAGCAGTTCTTC. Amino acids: CASSLGPAGGLNEQFF. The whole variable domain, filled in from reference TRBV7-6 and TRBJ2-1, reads GAGVSQSPRYKVTKRGQDVALRCDPISGHVSLYWYRQALGQGPEFLTYFNYEAQQDKSGLPNDRFSAERPEGSISTLTIQRTEQRDSAMYRCASSLGPAGGLNEQFFGPGTRLTVL.

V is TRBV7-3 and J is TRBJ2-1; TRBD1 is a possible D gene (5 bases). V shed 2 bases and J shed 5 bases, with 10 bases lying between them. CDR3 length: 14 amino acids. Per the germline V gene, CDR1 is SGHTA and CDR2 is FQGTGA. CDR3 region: CASSLDPGNNEQFF. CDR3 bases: TGTGCCAGCAGCTTAGATCCAGGGAACAATGAGCAGTTCTTC.

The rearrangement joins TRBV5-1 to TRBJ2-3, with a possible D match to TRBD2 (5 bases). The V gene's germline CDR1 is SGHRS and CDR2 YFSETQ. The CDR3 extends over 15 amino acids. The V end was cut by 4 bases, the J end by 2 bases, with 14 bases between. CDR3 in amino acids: CASSGLETYTDTQYF. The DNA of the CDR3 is TGCGCCAGCAGCGGACTTGAGACCTACACAGATACGCAGTATTTT.